This T cell receptor beta chain was identified in a study of T cells in Graves' hyperthyroidism and ophthalmopathy. Study-level background: Before any treatment, at initial diagnosis, peripheral blood was collected. Whole-study results and caveats: In simple terms, a model built on 13 V-J features told ophthalmopathy apart from stable hyperthyroidism.

It was RNA transcripts that yielded the amplified TCR beta CDR3 regions. HTBI primers were employed in a first-round RT-PCR of the TCR CDR3. TCRdb itself ran the multiplex PCR reads through MiXCR, one entry per CDR3 protein. Of hundreds of thousands of distinct CDR3 sequences in the sample, more than 13% were seen once. Deletions cut 2 bases from V and 5 bases from J, with 28 bases between. CDR3 size: 20 residues. This clonotype was detected many times. Its matching antigen is unknown. This receptor was obtained from a man aged 50 or older with Graves' ophthalmopathy. Sample: blood. This sequence joins TRBV12-3 or TRBV12-4 and TRBJ2-1; tentative D call: TRBD1 (6 bases). CDR3 in amino acids: CASSLYIWTTGTNRHNEQFF. The DNA of the CDR3 is TGTGCCAGCAGTTTATACATATGGACAACCGGGACAAATCGACACAATGAGCAGTTCTTC.